These T cell receptor beta chains were read from a single sample in a study of T cell responses to AZD1222 COVID-19 vaccine. Sequencing used immunoSEQ multiplex PCR; TCRdb keeps in-frame clones, though not all of them. The sample consists of about 150,000 clones, more than 85% of them appearing once. Sample: peripheral blood, taken 28 days after the second AZD1222 dose. These receptor sequences come from an adult who received the AZD1222 COVID-19 vaccine. Both conserved end residues are part of each CDR3. The D gene is left open where the match is weak. The size entry is marked missing in some rows and otherwise reads once, few, many or a size class.

v_call: TRBV24-1
cdr3_length: 14
clone_size: -
d_call: TRBD1
j_call: TRBJ1-5
cdr3_nt: TGTGCCACCTCACCAGGACAGGTTAATCAGCCCCAGCATTTT
cdr3_aa: CATSPGQVNQPQHF

v_call: TRBV24-1
cdr3_length: 15
clone_size: -
d_call: TRBD1
j_call: TRBJ2-1
cdr3_nt: TGTGCCACCAGTGACGCGACAGGGAGCTACAATGAGCAGTTCTTC
cdr3_aa: CATSDATGSYNEQFF

v_call: TRBV12-5
cdr3_length: 14
clone_size: -
d_call: -
j_call: TRBJ2-7
cdr3_nt: TGTGCTAGTGGTTTGCTAGGCTGGGGCTACGAGCAGTACTTC
cdr3_aa: CASGLLGWGYEQYF

v_call: TRBV13
cdr3_length: 13
clone_size: -
d_call: -
j_call: TRBJ2-7
cdr3_nt: TGTGCCAGCAGCTGGGCGAGCTCCTACGAGCAGTACTTC
cdr3_aa: CASSWASSYEQYF

v_call: TRBV11-3
cdr3_length: 15
clone_size: -
d_call: TRBD2
j_call: TRBJ2-1
cdr3_nt: TGTGCCAGCAGCCCGCCGGGACTAGCGGCCAATGAGCAGTTCTTC
cdr3_aa: CASSPPGLAANEQFF

v_call: TRBV7-3
cdr3_length: 18
clone_size: -
d_call: -
j_call: TRBJ2-3
cdr3_nt: TGTGCCAGCAGCTACATAAAACGCGGGAAAACGTCCACAGATACGCAGTATTTT
cdr3_aa: CASSYIKRGKTSTDTQYF

v_call: TRBV27
cdr3_length: 15
clone_size: -
d_call: TRBD1
j_call: TRBJ1-2
cdr3_nt: TGTGCCAGCAGTTCTGCAGGGGGCCACTGGTATCGCTACACCTTC
cdr3_aa: CASSSAGGHWYRYTF

v_call: TRBV5-6
cdr3_length: 14
clone_size: -
d_call: -
j_call: TRBJ2-1
cdr3_nt: TGTGCCAGCAGCTTGGTCGCCTTATACAATGAGCAGTTCTTC
cdr3_aa: CASSLVALYNEQFF

v_call: TRBV2
cdr3_length: 15
clone_size: -
d_call: -
j_call: TRBJ1-5
cdr3_nt: TGTGCCAGCAGTGAAGGGCGACTGAGCAATCAGCCCCAGCATTTT
cdr3_aa: CASSEGRLSNQPQHF

v_call: TRBV29-1
cdr3_length: 15
clone_size: -
d_call: TRBD1
j_call: TRBJ2-7
cdr3_nt: TGCAGCGTTCAACAGGGGGCCACCGATTCCTACGAGCAGTACTTC
cdr3_aa: CSVQQGATDSYEQYF

v_call: TRBV5-1
cdr3_length: 14
clone_size: -
d_call: -
j_call: TRBJ2-7
cdr3_nt: TGCGCCAGCAGCTTATGGACAGACTCCTACGAGCAGTACTTC
cdr3_aa: CASSLWTDSYEQYF

v_call: TRBV5-1
cdr3_length: 15
clone_size: -
d_call: -
j_call: TRBJ2-5
cdr3_nt: TGCGCCAGCAGCTTGGAACCGCCCGGAGGGGAGACCCAGTACTTC
cdr3_aa: CASSLEPPGGETQYF

v_call: TRBV24-1
cdr3_length: 15
clone_size: -
d_call: TRBD1
j_call: TRBJ1-5
cdr3_nt: TGTGCCACCAGTGACCCTACAGGGGACAATCAGCCCCAGCATTTT
cdr3_aa: CATSDPTGDNQPQHF

v_call: TRBV15
cdr3_length: 15
clone_size: -
d_call: TRBD1
j_call: TRBJ1-1
cdr3_nt: TGTGCCACCAGCAGAGATAGGGACAGGTTTACTGAAGCTTTCTTT
cdr3_aa: CATSRDRDRFTEAFF

v_call: TRBV3-1/TRBV3-2
cdr3_length: 16
clone_size: -
d_call: -
j_call: TRBJ1-1
cdr3_nt: TGTGCCAGCAGCCATCAGGGAGTGGCATGGGCCACTGAAGCTTTCTTT
cdr3_aa: CASSHQGVAWATEAFF

v_call: TRBV11-3
cdr3_length: 14
clone_size: -
d_call: -
j_call: TRBJ1-2
cdr3_nt: TGTGCCAGCAGCCCCAGACAGGAAAACTATGGCTACACCTTC
cdr3_aa: CASSPRQENYGYTF

v_call: TRBV7-2
cdr3_length: 14
clone_size: -
d_call: -
j_call: TRBJ2-7
cdr3_nt: TGTGCCAGCAGCTATAGCGGAGCGTCCTACGGGCAGTACTTC
cdr3_aa: CASSYSGASYGQYF

v_call: TRBV28
cdr3_length: 13
clone_size: -
d_call: -
j_call: TRBJ2-1
cdr3_nt: TGTGCCAGCAGTTTGATCGGGTACAATGAGCAGTTCTTC
cdr3_aa: CASSLIGYNEQFF

v_call: TRBV13
cdr3_length: 12
clone_size: -
d_call: -
j_call: TRBJ1-2
cdr3_nt: TGTGCCAGCAGCTCTTTCGTCTATGGCTACACCTTC
cdr3_aa: CASSSFVYGYTF

v_call: TRBV25-1
cdr3_length: 15
clone_size: -
d_call: -
j_call: TRBJ2-1
cdr3_nt: TGTGCCAGCAGATGGGGCACGAGTCCCTACAATGAGCAGTTCTTC
cdr3_aa: CASRWGTSPYNEQFF

v_call: TRBV3-1/TRBV3-2
cdr3_length: 15
clone_size: -
d_call: -
j_call: TRBJ2-6
cdr3_nt: TGTGCCAGCAGCCAAGATATCTCTGGGGCCAACGTCCTGACTTTC
cdr3_aa: CASSQDISGANVLTF

v_call: TRBV6-5
cdr3_length: 14
clone_size: -
d_call: TRBD2
j_call: TRBJ2-7
cdr3_nt: TGTGCCAGCAGCCCATGGCGGGAGACCTACGAGCAGTACTTC
cdr3_aa: CASSPWRETYEQYF

v_call: TRBV5-1
cdr3_length: 15
clone_size: -
d_call: -
j_call: TRBJ2-3
cdr3_nt: TGCGCCAGCAGCTTGGACAGTTTCAGCACAGATACGCAGTATTTT
cdr3_aa: CASSLDSFSTDTQYF

v_call: TRBV7-9
cdr3_length: 12
clone_size: -
d_call: -
j_call: TRBJ2-3
cdr3_nt: TGTGCCAGCAGCTTAGAGAGCGATACGCAGTATTTT
cdr3_aa: CASSLESDTQYF

v_call: TRBV11-3
cdr3_length: 15
clone_size: once
d_call: TRBD2
j_call: TRBJ2-1
cdr3_nt: TGTGCCAGCAGCTTAGATGCGGGAGCCTACAATGAGCAGTTCTTC
cdr3_aa: CASSLDAGAYNEQFF

v_call: TRBV3-1/TRBV3-2
cdr3_length: 16
clone_size: -
d_call: -
j_call: TRBJ1-6
cdr3_nt: TGTGCCAGCAGCCCCCCAAGGCAGGGTCGCGGTTCACCCCTCCACTTT
cdr3_aa: CASSPPRQGRGSPLHF

v_call: TRBV2
cdr3_length: 14
clone_size: few
d_call: TRBD1
j_call: TRBJ2-7
cdr3_nt: TGTGCCAGCAGAATAGAGCAGGGGGTGGGCGAGCAGTACTTC
cdr3_aa: CASRIEQGVGEQYF

v_call: TRBV19
cdr3_length: 13
clone_size: once
d_call: -
j_call: TRBJ2-1
cdr3_nt: TGTGCCAGTAGTATCGGGTCTGTGGATGAGCAGTTCTTC
cdr3_aa: CASSIGSVDEQFF

v_call: TRBV4-2
cdr3_length: 15
clone_size: once
d_call: -
j_call: TRBJ1-5
cdr3_nt: TGTGCCAGCAGCCAAAGTGTCTATAGCAATCAGCCCCAGCATTTT
cdr3_aa: CASSQSVYSNQPQHF

v_call: TRBV2
cdr3_length: 15
clone_size: -
d_call: TRBD1
j_call: TRBJ2-2
cdr3_nt: TGTGCCACCATGACAGGGGGCGCGAACACCGGGGAGCTGTTTTTT
cdr3_aa: CATMTGGANTGELFF

v_call: TRBV6-5
cdr3_length: 13
clone_size: -
d_call: TRBD1
j_call: TRBJ2-5
cdr3_nt: TGTGCCAGCACCAGACAGGGGGCAAAGACCCAGTACTTC
cdr3_aa: CASTRQGAKTQYF

v_call: TRBV6-5
cdr3_length: 13
clone_size: -
d_call: -
j_call: TRBJ2-1
cdr3_nt: TGTGCCAGCAGGGTCCCGGGAGTGTATGAGCAGTTCTTC
cdr3_aa: CASRVPGVYEQFF

v_call: TRBV19
cdr3_length: 17
clone_size: -
d_call: -
j_call: TRBJ1-1
cdr3_nt: TGTGCCAGTATAGGGGCCGAAGGGGGACGCCAGAGACCTGAAGCTTTCTTT
cdr3_aa: CASIGAEGGRQRPEAFF

v_call: TRBV12-5
cdr3_length: 15
clone_size: -
d_call: -
j_call: TRBJ2-1
cdr3_nt: TGTGCTAGTGGGCGACAGACCCGCTCCTACAATGAGCAGTTCTTC
cdr3_aa: CASGRQTRSYNEQFF

v_call: TRBV12-5
cdr3_length: 19
clone_size: -
d_call: TRBD1
j_call: TRBJ2-6
cdr3_nt: TGTGCTAGTGGTTCGCTGACAGGGGCCCCCAGCTCTGGGGCCAACGTCCTGACTTTC
cdr3_aa: CASGSLTGAPSSGANVLTF

v_call: TRBV9
cdr3_length: 15
clone_size: many
d_call: -
j_call: TRBJ2-1
cdr3_nt: TGTGCCAGCAGCGTTGTTGGGAGCTCCTACAATGAGCAGTTCTTC
cdr3_aa: CASSVVGSSYNEQFF

v_call: TRBV6-1
cdr3_length: 16
clone_size: -
d_call: TRBD1
j_call: TRBJ1-5
cdr3_nt: TGTGCCAGCAGTGCCCCCTCGACAGGGTTCAATCAGCCCCAGCATTTT
cdr3_aa: CASSAPSTGFNQPQHF

v_call: TRBV19
cdr3_length: 14
clone_size: -
d_call: TRBD1
j_call: TRBJ1-2
cdr3_nt: TGTGCCAGTAGTACCGGACAGGGGTTCTATGGCTACACCTTC
cdr3_aa: CASSTGQGFYGYTF

v_call: TRBV3-1/TRBV3-2
cdr3_length: 13
clone_size: -
d_call: TRBD1
j_call: TRBJ2-1
cdr3_nt: TGTGCCAGCAGCCAACGGACAGGGCGGGTGCAGTTCTTC
cdr3_aa: CASSQRTGRVQFF

v_call: TRBV9
cdr3_length: 13
clone_size: -
d_call: -
j_call: TRBJ2-3
cdr3_nt: TGTGCCAGCTCTCGGAGGGGACCAGATACGCAGTATTTT
cdr3_aa: CASSRRGPDTQYF

v_call: TRBV7-3
cdr3_length: 15
clone_size: -
d_call: TRBD2
j_call: TRBJ2-3
cdr3_nt: TGTGCCAGCAGACCCCCGGGACTAGAAACAGATACGCAGTATTTT
cdr3_aa: CASRPPGLETDTQYF

v_call: TRBV3-1/TRBV3-2
cdr3_length: 15
clone_size: -
d_call: TRBD2
j_call: TRBJ2-1
cdr3_nt: TGTGCCAGCAGCCCGACTAGCGACTCCTACAATGAGCAGTTCTTC
cdr3_aa: CASSPTSDSYNEQFF

v_call: TRBV14
cdr3_length: 16
clone_size: once
d_call: TRBD1
j_call: TRBJ1-4
cdr3_nt: TGTGCCAGCAGCCAAGAATCGGGACAGATTAATGAAAAACTGTTTTTT
cdr3_aa: CASSQESGQINEKLFF